Shown below are 29 T cell receptor beta chains from a single sample sequenced in a study of cytomegalovirus exposure and HLA in healthy donors. Repertoires were generated with immunoSEQ multiplex PCR, while TCRdb's copy carries only in-frame clones and drops some. The table shows 110,000 to 150,000 clones, with roughly 86% occurring only once. The sequenced material came from PBMCs. The source is a woman aged 25 to 39 in good health and CMV-seronegative.

V gene TRBV13 combines with J gene TRBJ1-3; no definite D call. Trimming stripped 5 bases from V and 0 bases from J, with 8 bases between. The CDR3 extends over 14 amino acids. In germline, CDR1 is PRHDT, CDR2 FYEKMQ (reference sequence). CDR3 bases: TGTGCCAGCAGCCCGTACAGCTCTGGAAACACCATATATTTT. Encoded protein: CASSPYSSGNTIYF.

The chain uses TRBV6-5 and TRBJ2-2, with 7 bases fitting TRBD2. The CDR3 length is 15 residues. With V trimmed by 7 bases and J by 6 bases, 11 bases remained unmatched. Per germline, CDR1 MNHEY and CDR2 SVGAGI. The CDR3 spells CASTYGGNRPGELFF. The CDR3, as DNA: TGTGCCAGCACCTACGGGGGGAATAGGCCCGGGGAGCTGTTTTTT.

The CDR3 reads CASSPGQGGETQYF. The CDR3 bases are TGTGCCAGTAGTCCGGGACAGGGTGGAGAGACCCAGTACTTC. The V gene is TRBV19, the J gene TRBJ2-5; TRBD1 agrees at 9 bases. The length of the CDR3 is 14 residues. With V trimmed by 5 bases and J by 4 bases, 5 bases remained unmatched. CDR1 is LNHDA, CDR2 SQIVND, per germline (reference sequence). The full variable domain, with the rest looked up from reference TRBV19 and TRBJ2-5, is DGGITQSPKYLFRKEGQNVTLSCEQNLNHDAMYWYRQDPGQGLRLIYYSQIVNDFQKGDIAEGYSVSREKKESFPLTVTSAQKNPTAFYLCASSPGQGGETQYFGPGTRLLVL.

The chain carries TRBV21-1 and TRBJ1-2. TRBV21-1 has pseudogene status. The CDR3 totals 11 residues. The CDR3 loop is CASTSLYGYTF. In nucleotides, the CDR3 is TGTGCCAGCACCTCCCTCTATGGCTACACCTTC.

The chain joins TRBV7-2 to TRBJ1-2; 11 bases are a match to TRBD1. V trimming: 5 bases; J trimming: 2 bases; junction bases outside the gene matches: 1. This CDR3 is built from 14 residues. Per the germline V gene, CDR1 is SGHTA and CDR2 is FQGNSA. This CDR3 reads CASSRDRGNYGYTF. As DNA, the CDR3 is TGTGCCAGCAGCCGGGACAGGGGGAACTATGGCTACACCTTC. Drawing the rest from reference TRBV7-2 and TRBJ1-2, the complete variable domain is GAGVSQSPSNKVTEKGKDVELRCDPISGHTALYWYRQSLGQGLEFLIYFQGNSAPDKSGLPSDRFSAERTGGSVSTLTIQRTQQEDSAVYLCASSRDRGNYGYTFGSGTRLTVV.

The chain links TRBV11-2 to TRBJ1-1; the match to TRBD1 covers 10 bases. Germline V gene lookup returns CDR1 SGHAT and CDR2 FQNNGV. The CDR3 is 15 residues long. Trimming took 5 bases from V and 0 from J; bases not matched to a gene: 3. The DNA for the CDR3 is TGTGCCAGCAGCACGGGACAGGGGTTGAACACTGAAGCTTTCTTT. Its translation is CASSTGQGLNTEAFF.

The rearrangement links TRBV5-1 to TRBJ2-3; D may be TRBD2 (6 bases). Germline CDR1 and CDR2: SGHRS and YFSETQ. Deletions cut 4 bases from V and 2 bases from J, with 11 bases between. The CDR3 is 14 amino acids. CDR3 in DNA: TGCGCCAGCAGCGGACTATTATCCACAGATACGCAGTATTTT. Amino acid sequence: CASSGLLSTDTQYF.

V and J are TRBV2 and TRBJ2-7, with TRBD1 matching over 7 bases. This CDR3 is built from 15 residues. J was trimmed by 1 base and V by 6 bases; bases with no gene match: 9. CDR1 and CDR2 (germline): SNHLY, FYNNEI. The CDR3 loop reads CASRARTGLSYEQYF. The CDR3 DNA is TGTGCCAGCAGGGCCCGGACAGGTCTATCCTACGAGCAGTACTTC.

Written as DNA, the CDR3 is TGCGCCAGCAGCCCAGGGACAGGTAATGGCTACACCTTC. Translating it yields CASSPGTGNGYTF. The chain combines TRBV5-1 with TRBJ1-2; 8 nucleotides align to TRBD1. CDR3 length: 13 amino acids. CDR1 and CDR2 from the germline V gene are SGHRS and YFSETQ. V lost 4 bases to trimming and J lost 6 bases; unmatched junction nucleotides: 5.

CDR3 amino acids: CASSRDRDISYEQYF. The CDR3 DNA reads TGTGCCAGCAGTCGGGACAGGGATATATCCTACGAGCAGTACTTC. The chain links TRBV6-6 to TRBJ2-7; 9 bases line up with TRBD1. CDR1 MNHNY and CDR2 SVGAGI come from the germline V gene (reference sequence). This CDR3 is 15 amino acids long. Germline trimming cut 5 bases from V and 1 base from J; bases unmatched to any gene: 6.

This chain connects TRBV25-1 to TRBJ1-1; D is uncertain. Germline V CDR1 and CDR2: MGHDK, SYGVNS. V was shortened by 8 bases and J by 5 bases, with 15 bases between the two germline ends. The CDR3 covers 13 residues. The CDR3: CASRGSSRTEAFF. CDR3 coding DNA: TGTGCCAGCCGCGGGTCTAGTAGAACTGAAGCTTTCTTT.

This sequence joins TRBV29-1 and TRBJ1-2, with D possibly TRBD1 on 6 matching bases. V lost 0 bases and J 4 bases, leaving 9 bases between the germline ends. This CDR3 comprises 13 residues. Germline assignment: CDR1 SQVTM and CDR2 ANQGSEA. CDR3 sequence (DNA): TGCAGCGTTGAAGACAGGGGACCCTATGGCTACACCTTC. Protein sequence: CSVEDRGPYGYTF.

CDR3 DNA: TGTGCCAGCAGTTTACGGGAGGCCTACGAGCAGTACTTC. Translation: CASSLREAYEQYF. The chain couples TRBV27 to TRBJ2-7, with 7 nucleotides matching TRBD2. Germline CDR1 MNHEY, CDR2 SMNVEV (reference sequence). The CDR3 contains 13 residues. V was pared by 2 bases and J by 2 bases, with 0 bases of the junction left unmatched.

J is TRBJ2-3 and V is TRBV5-1, with TRBD2 matching 14 bases. Germline V gene lookup returns CDR1 SGHRS and CDR2 YFSETQ. V lost 2 bases to trimming and J lost 8 bases; unmatched junction nucleotides: 7. This CDR3 comprises 16 residues. The DNA for the CDR3 is TGCGCCAGCAGCTTAAGGGAGACTAGCGGGGGGGCTACGCAGTATTTT. As protein: CASSLRETSGGATQYF.

The chain uses TRBV5-4 and TRBJ1-2; maybe TRBD1 (5 bases). V lost 2 bases to trimming and J lost 4 bases, with 15 bases between them. The CDR3 covers 15 residues. Germline CDR1 and CDR2: SGHNT and YYREEE (reference sequence). The CDR3 reads CASSFFPGEVYGYTF. The CDR3, as DNA: TGTGCCAGCAGCTTTTTTCCGGGGGAGGTCTATGGCTACACCTTC.

The chain recombines TRBV19 with TRBJ2-6, with D maybe TRBD1 (6 bases). The CDR3 spans 17 residues. V lost 5 bases, J lost 2 bases, and 16 bases lay in between. Germline loops: CDR1 LNHDA, CDR2 SQIVND (reference sequence). CDR3 nucleotides: TGTGCCAGTAGTCCTAACACAGGGTTACCTGGGGCCAACGTCCTGACTTTC. As protein: CASSPNTGLPGANVLTF.

The chain has TRBV6-5 and TRBJ1-2, with D hard to call. V lost 6 bases to trimming and J lost 4 bases, with 12 bases between them. The CDR3 is 13 amino acids. Germline-derived CDR1 and CDR2 are MNHEY and SVGAGI. CDR3 coding DNA: TGTGCCAGCAGACCACACACAGCCTATGGCTACACCTTC. It encodes CASRPHTAYGYTF.

CDR3 coding DNA: TGTGCCAGTAGTATCCTCACAGGTCGCCGGGAGACCCAGTACTTC. As protein: CASSILTGRRETQYF. This rearrangement joins TRBV19 to TRBJ2-5; possible D gene TRBD1, 5 bases. The CDR3 consists of 15 residues. Germline V gene data show CDR1 as LNHDA and CDR2 as SQIVND (reference sequence). Trimming left V 3 bases short and J 5 bases short, with 16 bases between.

The chain carries TRBV16 and TRBJ2-1; D not certain. CDR3 length: 12 amino acids. Trimming took off 1 base at V and 10 bases at J, with 8 bases between the two ends. Germline CDR1 and CDR2: KGHSY and FQNENV. CDR3 DNA: TGTGCCAGCAGCCAATTGAGATGGGAGCAGTTCTTC. Translation: CASSQLRWEQFF. The full variable domain, its missing parts supplied by reference TRBV16 and TRBJ2-1, is GEEVAQTPKHLVRGEGQKAKLYCAPIKGHSYVFWYQQVLKNEFKFLISFQNENVFDETGMPKERFSAKCLPNSPCSLEIQATKLEDSAVYFCASSQLRWEQFFGPGTRLTVL.

V gene TRBV19 combines with J gene TRBJ2-7, with D possibly matching TRBD2 (7 bases). The germline gives CDR1 LNHDA, CDR2 SQIVND (reference sequence). The germline V and J ends were trimmed by 4 bases and 3 bases, with 13 bases remaining between them. The CDR3 spans 14 residues. CDR3 in amino acids: CASSKWEGGYEQYF. CDR3 nucleotides: TGTGCCAGTAGTAAGTGGGAGGGGGGCTACGAGCAGTACTTC.

The chain has TRBV5-5 and TRBJ1-5; TRBD1 might be the D (5 bases). The CDR3 extends over 15 amino acids. The ends were cut back, 2 bases at V and 4 bases at J, with 13 bases in the middle. Germline lookup yields CDR1 SGHKS and CDR2 YYEKEE (reference sequence). CDR3 sequence: CASSFGGAWNQPQHF. The CDR3 coding sequence is TGTGCCAGCAGCTTTGGTGGGGCTTGGAATCAGCCCCAGCATTTT.

Here the CDR3 reads CASSPGASSTDTQYF. The CDR3 DNA reads as TGTGCCAGCAGCCCAGGGGCCTCTAGCACAGATACGCAGTATTTT. This rearrangement joins TRBV28 to TRBJ2-3; D might be TRBD1 (6 bases). V was shortened by 6 bases and J by 0 bases, with 13 bases between the two germline ends. CDR1 is MDHEN and CDR2 is SYDVKM in the germline V gene. The CDR3 is made up of 15 amino acids.

The gene calls are TRBV27 and TRBJ1-1, with 7 nucleotides matching TRBD1. The J segment lost 5 bases and the V segment lost 4 bases, leaving 13 bases of the junction unmatched. The CDR3 totals 16 residues. Germline CDR1 MNHEY, CDR2 SMNVEV (reference sequence). Written as DNA, the CDR3 is TGTGCCAGCAGTTGGGGGAACACAGGGGTTCCTACTGAAGCTTTCTTT. Translating it yields CASSWGNTGVPTEAFF.

V is TRBV5-1 and J is TRBJ1-4; D is perhaps TRBD1 (5 bases). CDR3 length equals 16 residues. Germline V lookup: CDR1 SGHRS, CDR2 YFSETQ. The V end lost 1 base, the J end lost 3 bases, and 13 bases lay between the germline ends. The CDR3 DNA reads TGCGCCAGCAGCTTGTTACCTGGGGGGGCTAATGAAAAACTGTTTTTT. Its translation: CASSLLPGGANEKLFF.

V usage is TRBV5-1 and J usage is TRBJ2-3, with TRBD1 as a possible D gene (6 bases). Germline V lookup: CDR1 SGHRS, CDR2 YFSETQ. The CDR3 is 15 residues long. Trimming took off 1 base at V and 3 bases at J, with 12 bases between the two ends. The CDR3 DNA follows: TGCGCCAGCAGCTTGCAGGGGCCGTCTACAGATACGCAGTATTTT. Translation gives CASSLQGPSTDTQYF.

This rearrangement joins TRBV5-1 to TRBJ2-2; 8 bases are a match to TRBD1. CDR3 size: 14 residues. CDR1 and CDR2 (germline): SGHRS, YFSETQ. Losses at the gene ends were 4 bases for V and 7 bases for J; bases not matched to a gene: 6. The CDR3 loop reads CASSIDRGDGELFF. In DNA, the CDR3 is TGCGCCAGCAGCATAGACAGGGGTGACGGGGAGCTGTTTTTT.

This clone showed up just a few times. The chain is built from TRBV6-6 and TRBJ2-7, with D possibly matching TRBD1 (5 bases). The V end lost 2 bases, the J end lost 1 base, and 9 bases lay between the germline ends. This CDR3 region has 14 residues. In germline, CDR1 is MNHNY, CDR2 SVGAGI (reference sequence). The CDR3 is CASSYPDRSYEQYF. Here the CDR3 DNA reads TGTGCCAGCAGTTACCCTGACAGATCCTACGAGCAGTACTTC.

The rearrangement uses TRBV28 and TRBJ2-4, with 8 bases aligning to TRBD2. With V trimmed by 5 bases and J by 2 bases, 5 bases remained unmatched. This CDR3 is built from 15 residues. CDR1 and CDR2 (germline): MDHEN, SYDVKM. The CDR3 DNA reads as TGTGCCAGCAGTGGAAGCGGGGGAACCAAAAACATTCAGTACTTC. Amino acid sequence: CASSGSGGTKNIQYF.

This sequence joins TRBV25-1 and TRBJ1-4, with TRBD1 identical over 7 bases. The junction had 6 bases not matched to a gene; V was cut back by 1 base and J by 7 bases. Germline V gene data show CDR1 as MGHDK and CDR2 as SYGVNS. The CDR3 extends over 15 amino acids. The CDR3 region is CASSELQGRGEKLFF. In nucleotides, the CDR3 is TGTGCCAGCAGTGAATTACAGGGGCGCGGTGAAAAACTGTTTTTT.